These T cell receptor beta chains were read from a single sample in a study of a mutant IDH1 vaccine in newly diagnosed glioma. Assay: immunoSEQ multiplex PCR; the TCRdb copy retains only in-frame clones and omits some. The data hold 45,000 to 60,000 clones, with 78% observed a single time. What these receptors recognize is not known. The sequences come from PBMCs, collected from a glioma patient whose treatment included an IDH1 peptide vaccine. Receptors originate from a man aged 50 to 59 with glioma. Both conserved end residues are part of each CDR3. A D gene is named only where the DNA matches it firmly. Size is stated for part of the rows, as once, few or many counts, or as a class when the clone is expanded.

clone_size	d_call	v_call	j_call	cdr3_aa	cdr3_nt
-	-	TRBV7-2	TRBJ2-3	CASSFGAPKHTQYF	TGTGCCAGCAGCTTTGGAGCCCCCAAGCATACGCAGTATTTT
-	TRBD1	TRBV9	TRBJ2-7	CASSMGQGYEQYF	TGTGCCAGCTCAATGGGACAGGGCTACGAGCAGTACTTC
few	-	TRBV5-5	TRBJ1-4	CASSLEGSRSEKLFF	TGTGCCAGCAGCTTGGAGGGCAGCCGAAGTGAAAAACTGTTTTTT
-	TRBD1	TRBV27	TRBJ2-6	CASSSPGQSGPSGANVLTF	TGTGCCAGCAGTTCCCCGGGACAGTCGGGGCCTTCTGGGGCCAACGTCCTGACTTTC
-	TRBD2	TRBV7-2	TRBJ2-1	CASLLAGPSYNEQFF	TGTGCCAGTTTACTAGCGGGTCCTTCCTACAATGAGCAGTTCTTC
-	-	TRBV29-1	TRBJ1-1	CSVDHSRAMNTEAFF	TGCAGCGTTGACCACTCGAGGGCGATGAACACTGAAGCTTTCTTT
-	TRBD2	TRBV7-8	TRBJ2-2	CASSSRGLADHGELFF	TGTGCCAGCAGCTCTAGGGGACTAGCCGACCACGGGGAGCTGTTTTTT
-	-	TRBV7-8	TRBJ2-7	CASSLVRMGPYEQYF	TGTGCCAGCAGCTTAGTACGGATGGGTCCCTACGAGCAGTACTTC
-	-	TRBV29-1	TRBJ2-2	CSAWGYTGELFF	TGCAGCGCCTGGGGTTACACCGGGGAGCTGTTTTTT
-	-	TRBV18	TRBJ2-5	CASSPEGAFQETQYF	TGTGCCAGCTCCCCGGAGGGGGCTTTCCAAGAGACCCAGTACTTC
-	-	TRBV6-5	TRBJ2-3	CASSSRDHSGTDTQYF	TGTGCCAGCAGTTCGCGGGACCATAGTGGCACAGATACGCAGTATTTT
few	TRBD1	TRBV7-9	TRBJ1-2	CASSGRQGWYGYTF	TGTGCCAGCAGCGGGAGACAGGGTTGGTATGGCTACACCTTC
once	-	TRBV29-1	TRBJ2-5	CSVEDRGRPGQETQYF	TGCAGCGTTGAAGATAGGGGACGGCCGGGCCAGGAGACCCAGTACTTC
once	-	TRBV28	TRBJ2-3	CASSSPDTQYF	TGTGCCAGCAGTTCTCCAGATACGCAGTATTTT
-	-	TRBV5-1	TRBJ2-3	CASRTGTPTDTQYF	TGCGCCAGCAGGACCGGGACTCCCACAGATACGCAGTATTTT
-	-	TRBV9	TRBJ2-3	CASSVGSGLTDTQYF	TGTGCCAGCAGCGTAGGTAGCGGCCTCACAGATACGCAGTATTTT
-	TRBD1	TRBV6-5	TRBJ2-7	CASSPGQASSYEQYF	TGTGCCAGCAGTCCCGGACAGGCTAGCTCCTACGAGCAGTACTTC
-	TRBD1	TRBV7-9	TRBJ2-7	CASSPEDRVEQYF	TGTGCCAGCAGCCCCGAGGACAGGGTGGAGCAGTACTTC
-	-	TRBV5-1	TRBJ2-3	CASSSDRTDTQYF	TGCGCCAGCAGCTCCGACAGAACAGATACGCAGTATTTT
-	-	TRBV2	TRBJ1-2	CASSERGDGNYGYTF	TGTGCCAGCAGTGAAAGGGGGGACGGGAACTATGGCTACACCTTC
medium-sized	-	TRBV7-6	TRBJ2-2	CASKQSGELFF	TGTGCCAGCAAGCAATCCGGGGAGCTGTTTTTT
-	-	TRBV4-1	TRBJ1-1	CASSQDGGEAFF	TGCGCCAGCAGCCAAGATGGAGGAGAAGCTTTCTTT
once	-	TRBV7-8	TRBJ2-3	CASSEGLTDTQYF	TGTGCCAGCAGCGAGGGGTTAACAGATACGCAGTATTTT
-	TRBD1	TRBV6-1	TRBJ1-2	CASSLDRAYGYTF	TGTGCCAGCAGTTTGGACAGGGCCTATGGCTACACCTTC
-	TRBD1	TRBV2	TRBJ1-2	CASSAGQGNYGYTF	TGTGCCAGCAGTGCGGGACAGGGCAACTATGGCTACACCTTC
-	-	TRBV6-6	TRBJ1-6	CASSSYTGSSPLHF	TGTGCCAGCAGTTCCTATACAGGTAGTTCACCCCTCCACTTT
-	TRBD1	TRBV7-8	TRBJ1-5	CASSAQETGGNRPQHF	TGTGCCAGCAGCGCACAGGAGACAGGGGGAAATCGGCCCCAGCATTTT
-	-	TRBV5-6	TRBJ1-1	CASSAGVRSTEAFF	TGTGCCAGCAGCGCGGGGGTTAGGAGCACTGAAGCTTTCTTT
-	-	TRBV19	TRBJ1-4	CASSIGPNEKLFF	TGTGCCAGTAGTATCGGACCTAATGAAAAACTGTTTTTT
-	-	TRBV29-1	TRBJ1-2	CSVPDTLGRYRYGYTF	TGCAGCGTTCCTGATACCCTAGGGAGATATCGCTATGGCTACACCTTC
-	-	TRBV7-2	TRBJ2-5	CASSSYQETQYF	TGTGCCAGCAGCTCGTACCAAGAGACCCAGTACTTC
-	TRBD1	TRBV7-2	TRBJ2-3	CASSQRQGATTQYF	TGTGCCAGCAGCCAGAGACAGGGAGCCACTACGCAGTATTTT
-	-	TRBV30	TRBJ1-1	CAWTPSGVNTEAFF	TGTGCCTGGACTCCATCAGGGGTAAACACTGAAGCTTTCTTT
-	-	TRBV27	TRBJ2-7	CASSLGPRLEQYF	TGTGCCAGCAGTTTAGGCCCTCGTTTAGAGCAGTACTTC
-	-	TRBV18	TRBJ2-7	CASSPLGIYEQYF	TGTGCCAGCTCACCACTCGGGATCTACGAGCAGTACTTC
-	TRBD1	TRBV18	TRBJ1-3	CASSPPQGTGHSGNTIYF	TGTGCCAGCTCACCCCCGCAGGGGACAGGTCACTCTGGAAACACCATATATTTT
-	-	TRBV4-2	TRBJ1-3	CASSQDQSSGNTIYF	TGTGCCAGCAGCCAAGATCAGAGCTCTGGAAACACCATATATTTT
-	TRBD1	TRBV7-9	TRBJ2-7	CASSLLTGQGTHEQYF	TGTGCCAGCAGCTTACTCACAGGACAGGGGACTCACGAGCAGTACTTC
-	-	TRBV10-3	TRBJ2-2	CAISEGITGELFF	TGTGCCATCAGTGAGGGGATAACCGGGGAGCTGTTTTTT
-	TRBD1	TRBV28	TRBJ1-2	CASRGQGSFNYGYTF	TGTGCCAGCAGAGGACAGGGGAGCTTTAACTATGGCTACACCTTC
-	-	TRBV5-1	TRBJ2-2	CASSFRGHTDTGELFF	TGCGCCAGCAGCTTCAGGGGACATACCGACACCGGGGAGCTGTTTTTT
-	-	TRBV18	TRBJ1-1	CASSRGTDPGGTEAFF	TGTGCCAGCTCACGCGGGACGGACCCCGGAGGAACTGAAGCTTTCTTT
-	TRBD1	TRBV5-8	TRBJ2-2	CASSLGQGDTGELFF	TGTGCCAGCAGCTTGGGACAGGGGGATACCGGGGAGCTGTTTTTT
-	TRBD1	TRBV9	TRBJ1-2	CASSVERGTGVNYGYTF	TGTGCCAGCAGCGTAGAAAGGGGAACAGGGGTTAACTATGGCTACACCTTC
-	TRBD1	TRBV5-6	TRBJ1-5	CASSLGQGVQPQHF	TGTGCCAGCAGCTTAGGACAGGGTGTTCAGCCCCAGCATTTT